The T cell receptor beta chain under discussion was sequenced for a study of T cells after yellow fever vaccination. A remark on this clonotype: Its antigen is as yet unknown.

Study results and limitations: Peak timing came faster in the weaker secondary response, day 5 versus 15. The booster saw the reappearance of most primary-vaccination clones (approximately 97% CD4, less than 90% CD8).

Germline CDR1 SGHVS, CDR2 FQNEAQ. V lost 7 bases and J lost 2, with 12 bases in between. CDR3 length equals 14 residues. TCRdb redid the calling of the 5' RACE reads with MiXCR, one entry per CDR3 protein. This table holds 500,000 to 650,000 distinct CDR3 sequences, about 13% found once. The chain couples TRBV7-8 to TRBJ1-3; no definite D call. The sequencing used PBMCs, collected on the day of the yellow fever booster vaccination. The sequence was obtained from a man aged 25 to 45 who received the YFV17D yellow fever vaccine. CDR3 nucleotides: TGTGCCAGCATCCCTGGTTTCGCTGGAAACACCATATATTTT. This sequence encodes CASIPGFAGNTIYF. Variable domain in full (rest from reference TRBV7-8 and TRBJ1-3): GAGVSQSPRYKVAKRGQDVALRCDPISGHVSLFWYQQALGQGPEFLTYFQNEAQLDKSGLPSDRFFAERPEGSVSTLKIQRTQQEDSAVYLCASIPGFAGNTIYFGEGSWLTVV.